A single sample gave rise to the 25 T cell receptor beta chains below, sequenced in a study of control samples from healthy donors and cancer patients. Profiling relied on immunoSEQ multiplex PCR, and the TCRdb table lists in-frame clones only, not all of them. The sample shows tens of thousands of clones, 60% to 80% of them seen only once. The source material was formalin-fixed, paraffin-embedded tissue. The receptors stem from a male donor with melanoma.

This clone came up a few times. V and J are TRBV2 and TRBJ2-1; 7 bases agree with TRBD1. This CDR3 region has 14 residues. Per the germline V gene, CDR1 is SNHLY and CDR2 is FYNNEI. After removal of 6 bases from V and 6 bases from J, the junction contained 8 bases not matched to a gene. The CDR3 loop is CASSPGQAVNEQFF. CDR3 coding DNA: TGTGCCAGCAGCCCCGGACAGGCCGTCAATGAGCAGTTCTTC.

This clone was recorded a few times. One end of the junction does not line up with germline, which may come from a read error. Other nucleotide sequences in the sample specify the same CDR3. The chain recombines TRBV11-2 with TRBJ2-7; a possible D gene is TRBD2 (5 bases). CDR1 is SGHAT and CDR2 is FQNNGV in the germline V gene. The CDR3 is 11 amino acids. CDR3 DNA sequence: TGTGCCAGCAGCCCCTTTGGGGAGCAGTACTTT. As protein: CASSPFGEQYF.

This chain links TRBV6-5 with TRBJ1-1; D not certain. The CDR3 runs to 13 residues. In germline, CDR1 is MNHEY, CDR2 SVGAGI. The V gene lost 7 bases and the J gene lost 1 base, with 10 bases spanning the gap. This CDR3 is CASKRVPNTEAFF. CDR3 in DNA: TGTGCCAGCAAGCGGGTGCCGAACACTGAAGCTTTCTTT.

This clone occurred a few times. Other nucleotide sequences from this sample produce the same CDR3. The rearrangement joins TRBV3-1 (or the pseudogene TRBV3-2) to TRBJ2-5; D uncertain. V lost 1 base and J 5 bases, leaving 5 bases between the germline ends. The germline gives CDR1 LGHDT, CDR2 YNNKEL (reference sequence). CDR3 length: 12 amino acids. CDR3 nucleotides: TGTGCCAGCAGCCAAGTGCGGGAGACCCAGTACTTC. Translated, it gives CASSQVRETQYF.

The V gene is TRBV7-9, the J gene TRBJ2-1; unclear D gene. Trimming left V 5 bases short and J 8 bases short, with 13 bases between. The CDR3 is 13 residues long. CDR1 is SEHNR and CDR2 is FQNEAQ in the germline V gene (reference sequence). CDR3 DNA: TGTGCCAGCAGCACGGAAGCTTGGCATGAGCAGTTCTTC. Translation: CASSTEAWHEQFF.

The chain joins TRBV7-9 to TRBJ1-6, with 7 nucleotides matching TRBD1. The CDR3 runs to 13 residues. Losses at the gene ends were 6 bases for V and 7 bases for J; bases not matched to a gene: 3. Germline CDR1 SEHNR, CDR2 FQNEAQ (reference sequence). The CDR3: CASRGQPNSPLHF. Here the CDR3 DNA reads TGTGCCAGCAGGGGACAGCCAAATTCACCCCTCCACTTT. The whole variable domain, remainder taken from reference TRBV7-9 and TRBJ1-6, is DTGVSQNPRHKITKRGQNVTFRCDPISEHNRLYWYRQTLGQGPEFLTYFQNEAQLEKSRLLSDRFSAERPKGSFSTLEIQRTEQGDSAMYLCASRGQPNSPLHFGNGTRLTVT.

The rearrangement uses TRBV27 and TRBJ2-7; D may be TRBD1 (5 bases). V shed 5 bases and J shed 5 bases, with 13 bases lying between them. Per the germline V gene, CDR1 is MNHEY and CDR2 is SMNVEV (reference sequence). The length of the CDR3 is 13 residues. In DNA form, the CDR3 reads TGTGCCAGCAGTCCCAGGGTTCTGAACGAGCAGTACTTC. Translating gives CASSPRVLNEQYF.

The table lists this clone with a few counts. The genes are TRBV10-2 and TRBJ2-5; unclear D gene. CDR3 size: 15 residues. Looked up from germline, CDR1 is WSHSY and CDR2 is SAAADI. V lost 6 bases to trimming and J lost 0 bases, with 14 bases between them. CDR3 sequence reads: CASSKELLYQETQYF. The DNA of the CDR3 is TGCGCCAGCAGCAAAGAACTCCTGTACCAAGAGACCCAGTACTTC.

This chain joins TRBV6-1 and TRBJ2-7; no firm D call. Looked up from germline, CDR1 is MNHNS and CDR2 is SASEGT. Trimming took 2 bases from V and 4 from J, leaving 6 bases between them. The CDR3 spans 12 residues. CDR3 bases: TGTGCCAGCAGTGAACACAGTTACGAGCAGTACTTC. Its protein product is CASSEHSYEQYF.

This chain uses TRBV15 with TRBJ1-5; D is unresolved. CDR1 LNHNV and CDR2 YYDKDF come from the germline V gene (reference sequence). Deletions cut 0 bases from V and 6 bases from J, with 6 bases between. The CDR3 is 13 residues long. Here the CDR3 reads CATSRDVAQPQHF. The CDR3 nucleotides are TGTGCCACCAGCAGAGATGTAGCTCAGCCCCAGCATTTT.

The chain uses TRBV28 and TRBJ2-1; a weak D match, TRBD1 (6 bases). Germline lookup yields CDR1 MDHEN and CDR2 SYDVKM. Trimming stripped 5 bases from V and 11 bases from J, with 13 bases between. The CDR3 has 12 amino acids. The CDR3 DNA follows: TGTGCCAGCAGTCCCATGAGGGGGAAGCAGTTCTTC. Translation: CASSPMRGKQFF.

In nucleotides, the CDR3 is TGTGCCAGCAGCTTACTTCGGGGCGACTCCTACTCGGGAGCTTTCTTT. Translated, it gives CASSLLRGDSYSGAFF. The rearrangement uses TRBV7-8 and TRBJ1-1, with a weak D call TRBD1 (5 bases). CDR1 is SGHVS and CDR2 is FQNEAQ in the germline V gene. This CDR3 is built from 16 residues. V lost 2 bases and J lost 10, with 23 bases in between.

The chain links TRBV27 to TRBJ2-2; D may be TRBD1 (6 bases). The germline V and J ends were trimmed by 5 bases and 5 bases, with 18 bases remaining between them. Germline lookup yields CDR1 MNHEY and CDR2 SMNVEV (reference sequence). This CDR3 spans 16 amino acids. CDR3 in DNA: TGTGCCAGCAGTCCCCGGGTCCGGCAGGGGACCGGGGAGCTGTTTTTT. Translating it yields CASSPRVRQGTGELFF.

The V gene is TRBV30, the J gene TRBJ1-6; tentative D call: TRBD1 (5 bases). Germline CDR1 is GTSNPN and CDR2 is SVGIG (reference sequence). The CDR3 consists of 13 residues. Trimming shortened V by 1 base and J by 5 bases, and 6 bases separated the two germline ends. The chain's CDR3 is CAWSETDNSPLHF. The CDR3 bases are TGTGCCTGGAGTGAGACAGATAATTCACCCCTCCACTTT.

This clone was seen a handful of times. J is TRBJ2-1 and V is TRBV5-1, with 10 bases matching TRBD2. The CDR3 has 15 amino acids. With 4 bases clipped from V and 6 bases from J, the junction kept 7 bases outside the gene matches. CDR1 is SGHRS and CDR2 is YFSETQ in the germline V gene. Here the CDR3 reads CASSIRTSGGNEQFF. The CDR3 nucleotides are TGCGCCAGCAGCATAAGGACTAGCGGCGGCAATGAGCAGTTCTTC.

J is TRBJ2-1 and V is TRBV27; 7 bases agree with TRBD1. Germline V gene data show CDR1 as MNHEY and CDR2 as SMNVEV (reference sequence). With 4 bases clipped from V and 6 bases from J, the junction kept 3 bases outside the gene matches. The CDR3 has 13 amino acids. Here the CDR3 reads CASSYTGVNEQFF. Written as DNA, the CDR3 is TGTGCCAGCAGTTATACAGGGGTCAATGAGCAGTTCTTC.

This clone was counted many times. This chain connects TRBV27 to TRBJ1-1; 9 bases match TRBD1. Germline trimming cut 6 bases from V and 7 bases from J; bases unmatched to any gene: 6. Germline assignment: CDR1 MNHEY and CDR2 SMNVEV (reference sequence). The CDR3 covers 13 residues. The CDR3 region is CASRQTTGGEAFF. For the CDR3, the DNA is TGTGCCAGCAGGCAAACGACAGGGGGTGAAGCTTTCTTT.

The chain joins TRBV30 to TRBJ1-2; 9 positions agree with TRBD1. This CDR3 has 15 amino acids. Germline V CDR1 and CDR2: GTSNPN, SVGIG (reference sequence). Losses at the gene ends were 0 bases for V and 5 bases for J; bases not matched to a gene: 7. The CDR3 DNA follows: TGTGCCTGGAGTGTAGGAGGGACAGGGTTTTATGGCTACACCTTC. It specifies CAWSVGGTGFYGYTF.

The chain combines TRBV3-1 (or the pseudogene TRBV3-2) with TRBJ1-1, with 7 positions matching TRBD1. Germline V lookup: CDR1 LGHDT, CDR2 YNNKEL (reference sequence). The J segment lost 3 bases and the V segment lost 4 bases, leaving 5 bases of the junction unmatched. The CDR3 loop spans 14 amino acids. CDR3 protein: CASSPWDSYTEAFF. The DNA for the CDR3 is TGTGCCAGCAGCCCATGGGACAGCTACACTGAAGCTTTCTTT.

Of note for this clone: One end of the junction does not line up with germline, which may come from a read error. This chain uses TRBV7-8 with TRBJ1-1; D ambiguous. The germline gives CDR1 SGHVS, CDR2 FQNEAQ. The CDR3 has 14 amino acids. CDR3 sequence reads: CASNLAPQNTEAFF. CDR3 nucleotides: TGTGCCAGCAACTTAGCGCCCCAGAACACTGAAGCTTTCTTT.

This sequence joins TRBV7-3 and TRBJ2-1; unclear D gene. Trimming pared 5 bases from V and 8 bases from J, leaving 10 bases between. There are 12 residues in the CDR3. Germline V gene lookup returns CDR1 SGHTA and CDR2 FQGTGA. DNA of the CDR3: TGTGCCAGCAGCGGCGATGGCGATGAGCAGTTCTTC. It encodes CASSGDGDEQFF.

CDR3 coding DNA: TGTGCCAGCGGGACCGTGAGCACCGGGGAGCTGTTTTTT. It codes for CASGTVSTGELFF. The J gene is TRBJ2-2, the V gene TRBV7-2, with D possibly called TRBD1 or TRBD2 (5 bases each). Between the trimmed V and J ends, which lost 8 bases and 4 bases, there was a span of 11 bases. Looked up from germline, CDR1 is SGHTA and CDR2 is FQGNSA. The length of the CDR3 is 13 residues.

This clone was detected only once. The rearrangement links TRBV21-1 to TRBJ2-7. TRBV21-1 is a listed pseudogene. This CDR3 is 14 amino acids long. For the CDR3, the DNA is TGTGCCAGCAGCATCCGGGACGAGTCCTACGAGCAGTACTTC. Encoded protein: CASSIRDESYEQYF.

This chain joins TRBV2 and TRBJ1-5, with a tentative D call TRBD1 (5 bases). This CDR3 spans 16 amino acids. Trimming stripped 2 bases from V and 4 bases from J, with 15 bases between. Germline V gene lookup returns CDR1 SNHLY and CDR2 FYNNEI. CDR3 coding DNA: TGTGCCAGCAGTGAATTGGGGGGAGTAGGGAATCAGCCCCAGCATTTT. It is translated as CASSELGGVGNQPQHF. The entire variable domain, with the rest obtained from reference TRBV2 and TRBJ1-5, is as follows: EPEVTQTPSHQVTQMGQEVILRCVPISNHLYFYWYRQILGQKVEFLVSFYNNEISEKSEIFDDQFSVERPDGSNFTLKIRSTKLEDSAMYFCASSELGGVGNQPQHFGDGTRLSIL.

The rearrangement uses TRBV5-6 and TRBJ2-7; 9 nucleotides line up with TRBD2. This CDR3 has 13 amino acids. Losses at the gene ends were 2 bases for V and 7 bases for J; bases not matched to a gene: 4. The germline V gene encodes CDR1 SGHDT and CDR2 YYEEEE. Written as DNA, the CDR3 is TGTGCCAGCAGCTTTATCAGCGGGAGGGAGCAGTACTTC. Its protein is CASSFISGREQYF.